The 20 T cell receptor beta chains presented below share a single source sample, sequenced in a study of blood T cell repertoires in COVID-19. The repertoire was sequenced with immunoSEQ multiplex PCR; TCRdb's copy has only in-frame clones and lacks some. The table includes fewer than 50,000 clones, about four fifths detected once. The sample comprised peripheral blood. These receptors were obtained from an elderly woman with active or convalescent COVID-19.

Here the CDR3 reads CASSPVPSRNTGELFF. Written as DNA, the CDR3 is TGTGCCAGCAGCCCCGTCCCCTCGAGGAACACCGGGGAGCTGTTTTTT. The rearrangement uses TRBV7-9 and TRBJ2-2; D ambiguous. The V gene's germline CDR1 is SEHNR and CDR2 FQNEAQ (reference sequence). This CDR3 has 16 residues. V was trimmed by 5 bases and J by 1 base, leaving 14 bases between them.

V usage is TRBV5-1 and J usage is TRBJ2-3; TRBD1 agrees at 9 bases. Per the germline V gene, CDR1 is SGHRS and CDR2 is YFSETQ. The CDR3 consists of 15 residues. Trimming at V came to 2 bases and at J to 1 base, leaving 2 bases not matched to a gene. The CDR3 DNA reads as TGCGCCAGCAGCTTTTGGGACAGGGGCACAGATACGCAGTATTTT. Translating it yields CASSFWDRGTDTQYF.

The chain has TRBV3-1 (or the pseudogene TRBV3-2) and TRBJ1-2, with 9 nucleotides matching TRBD1. CDR1 LGHDT and CDR2 YNNKEL come from the germline V gene (reference sequence). The CDR3 runs 13 residues. J lost 8 bases, V lost 6 bases, and 7 bases had no gene match. The CDR3 DNA follows: TGTGCCAGCAGTCTACAGGGGGCGGACGGCTACACCTTC. It translates to CASSLQGADGYTF.

The chain links TRBV7-8 to TRBJ1-1, with D tentatively TRBD1 (5 bases). Germline assignment: CDR1 SGHVS and CDR2 FQNEAQ. The ends were cut back, 0 bases at V and 4 bases at J, with 6 bases in the middle. CDR3 length: 13 residues. CDR3 bases: TGTGCCAGCAGCTTAGCTCAGGGCACTGAAGCTTTCTTT. Translating it yields CASSLAQGTEAFF.

The chain combines TRBV11-2 with TRBJ2-7; 8 bases align to TRBD2. J was trimmed by 7 bases and V by 5 bases; bases with no gene match: 10. This CDR3 is 14 amino acids long. In germline, CDR1 is SGHAT, CDR2 FQNNGV. The CDR3 DNA sequence: TGTGCCAGCAGCGCGGGACTAGGGGGTGGGGAGCAGTACTTC. Residues: CASSAGLGGGEQYF.

This clone was found once. The J gene is TRBJ2-2, the V gene TRBV18; TRBD2 matches at 8 bases. V shed 3 bases and J 5 bases; nucleotides not matched to a gene: 11. The CDR3 runs 17 residues. Germline lookup yields CDR1 KGHSH and CDR2 LQKENI. The DNA for the CDR3 is TGTGCCAGCTCACCGACTGGACTAGCTGGGAAAACCGGGGAGCTGTTTTTT. It translates to CASSPTGLAGKTGELFF.

This chain links TRBV3-1 (or the pseudogene TRBV3-2) with TRBJ2-7; 10 bases match TRBD2. The CDR3 is made up of 16 amino acids. With V trimmed by 1 base and J by 3 bases, 6 bases remained unmatched. The germline V gene has CDR1 LGHDT and CDR2 YNNKEL (reference sequence). This CDR3 is CASSQVRLAGYYEQYF. The CDR3 DNA follows: TGTGCCAGCAGCCAAGTTAGACTAGCGGGCTACTACGAGCAGTACTTC.

The chain is built from TRBV4-3 and TRBJ2-1; D perhaps matches TRBD2 (5 bases). The ends were cut back, 1 base at V and 5 bases at J, with 9 bases in the middle. The CDR3 is made up of 14 amino acids. Per germline, CDR1 LGHNA and CDR2 YSLEER. DNA of the CDR3: TGCGCCAGCAGCCAAGGAGGGCTCCACAATGAGCAGTTCTTC. Translating it yields CASSQGGLHNEQFF.

This clone has only one observation. V usage is TRBV28 and J usage is TRBJ2-7, with TRBD2 identical over 13 bases. From germline, CDR1 is MDHEN and CDR2 SYDVKM. J was trimmed by 7 bases and V by 5 bases; bases with no gene match: 8. There are 15 residues in the CDR3. The CDR3 here is CASSITSGRAWEQYF. The CDR3, as DNA: TGTGCCAGCAGTATAACTAGCGGGAGGGCGTGGGAGCAGTACTTC.

The chain employs TRBV14 and TRBJ1-6, with D hard to call. Germline V gene lookup returns CDR1 SGHDN and CDR2 FVKESK. CDR3 length: 13 residues. V was pared by 0 bases and J by 9 bases, with 6 bases between. Here the CDR3 reads CASSQDLGSPLHF. CDR3 DNA: TGTGCCAGCAGCCAAGATCTCGGTTCACCCCTCCACTTT.

This clone was seen a single time. The chain recombines TRBV7-3 with TRBJ1-2; 7 bases line up with TRBD1. CDR1 is SGHTA and CDR2 is FQGTGA in the germline V gene. Trimming cost V 5 bases and J 4 bases; bases outside gene matches: 10. This CDR3 comprises 15 residues. In DNA form, the CDR3 reads TGTGCCAGCAGCAGTTACGACAGGGCAACCTATGGCTACACCTTC. It codes for CASSSYDRATYGYTF.

This sequence joins TRBV11-3 and TRBJ2-3, with D maybe TRBD1 (7 bases). The CDR3 runs to 14 residues. Trimming pared 5 bases from V and 5 bases from J, leaving 14 bases between. The germline V gene encodes CDR1 SGHNT and CDR2 YENEEA. CDR3 sequence: CASSRGTAGDTQYF. In nucleotides, the CDR3 is TGTGCCAGCAGCCGCGGGACAGCGGGAGATACGCAGTATTTT.

This clone has only a few counts. The chain employs TRBV10-3 and TRBJ1-3; TRBD1 aligns across 7 bases. This CDR3 spans 15 amino acids. Germline V gene sequence: CDR1 ENHRY, CDR2 SYGVKD. V was clipped by 6 bases and J by 1 base; unmatched bases: 6. The CDR3 here is CAISRDSGSGNTIYF. In DNA form, the CDR3 reads TGTGCCATCAGCCGGGACAGCGGTTCTGGAAACACCATATATTTT.

This clone is a singleton in its sample. V is TRBV24-1 and J is TRBJ2-1; 10 positions match TRBD2. CDR3 length equals 16 residues. CDR1 is KGHDR and CDR2 is SFDVKD in the germline V gene. The trim removed 4 bases at V and 2 bases at J, leaving 4 bases unmatched. The DNA for the CDR3 is TGTGCCACCAGTGACCCAGCGGGAGGGGCCTACAATGAGCAGTTCTTC. Its protein is CATSDPAGGAYNEQFF.

This clone was counted between two and nine times. The CDR3 sequence is CASSVGPMNTEAFF. As DNA, the CDR3 is TGTGCCAGCAGCGTAGGGCCCATGAACACTGAAGCTTTCTTT. J is TRBJ1-1 and V is TRBV9; no definite D call. The length of the CDR3 is 14 residues. V was pared by 0 bases and J by 0 bases, with 6 bases between. Germline assignment: CDR1 SGDLS and CDR2 YYNGEE.

The J gene is TRBJ1-2, the V gene TRBV5-1; 7 bases match TRBD1. V lost 0 bases and J lost 3; bases outside the gene matches: 5. Germline CDR1 and CDR2: SGHRS and YFSETQ. The CDR3 is 15 amino acids. The CDR3 loop reads CASSLGTGSDYGYTF. DNA of the CDR3: TGCGCCAGCAGCTTGGGGACAGGTTCGGACTATGGCTACACCTTC.

V and J are TRBV9 and TRBJ2-7; D is uncertain. V was clipped by 3 bases and J by 2 bases, with 12 bases between them. This CDR3 is built from 14 residues. CDR1 is SGDLS, CDR2 YYNGEE, per germline. The CDR3 region is CASSARHTAYEQYF. As DNA, the CDR3 is TGTGCCAGCAGCGCCAGACATACCGCCTACGAGCAGTACTTC.

The chain couples TRBV6-2 or TRBV6-3 to TRBJ1-1; D unresolved. Germline loops: CDR1 MNHEY, CDR2 SVGEGT. Trimming removed 2 bases from V and 7 bases from J, with 11 bases in between. CDR3 size: 13 residues. The CDR3 protein is CASSYAGSGEAFF. The CDR3 DNA reads as TGTGCCAGCAGTTACGCCGGTTCCGGTGAAGCTTTCTTT.

The rearrangement joins TRBV28 to TRBJ2-4; D might be TRBD1 (6 bases). The CDR3 consists of 16 residues. The V end was cut by 5 bases, the J end by 0 bases, with 14 bases between. The germline gives CDR1 MDHEN, CDR2 SYDVKM. CDR3 protein: CASSKTGKGAKNIQYF. As DNA, the CDR3 is TGTGCCAGCAGTAAAACAGGGAAGGGAGCCAAAAACATTCAGTACTTC.

The chain employs TRBV4-2 and TRBJ1-5, with 7 positions matching TRBD1. V dropped 1 base and J dropped 4; count of bases not matched to a gene: 4. The CDR3 is 15 amino acids. Germline V CDR1 and CDR2: LGHNA, YNFKEQ. The CDR3 protein is CASSQAPQGNQPQHF. CDR3 sequence (DNA): TGTGCCAGCAGCCAAGCCCCACAGGGGAATCAGCCCCAGCATTTT.